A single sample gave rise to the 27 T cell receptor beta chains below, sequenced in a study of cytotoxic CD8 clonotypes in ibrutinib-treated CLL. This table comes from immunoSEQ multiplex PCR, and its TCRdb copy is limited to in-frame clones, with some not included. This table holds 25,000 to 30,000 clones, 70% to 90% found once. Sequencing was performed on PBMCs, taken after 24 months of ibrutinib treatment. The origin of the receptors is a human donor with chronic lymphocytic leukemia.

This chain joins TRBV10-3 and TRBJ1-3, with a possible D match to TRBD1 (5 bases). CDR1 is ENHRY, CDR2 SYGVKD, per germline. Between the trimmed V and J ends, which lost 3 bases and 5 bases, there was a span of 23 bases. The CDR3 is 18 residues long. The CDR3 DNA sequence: TGTGCCATCAGTGACAGGTTTGGAGGGGCTTCTCTAAGAAACACCATATATTTT. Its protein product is CAISDRFGGASLRNTIYF.

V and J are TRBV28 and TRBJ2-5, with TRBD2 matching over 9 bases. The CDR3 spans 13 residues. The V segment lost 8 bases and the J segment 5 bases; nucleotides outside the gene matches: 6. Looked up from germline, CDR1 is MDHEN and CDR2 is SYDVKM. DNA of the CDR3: TGTGCCAGCTTAAAGGGACTAGCTGAGACCCAGTACTTC. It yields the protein CASLKGLAETQYF.

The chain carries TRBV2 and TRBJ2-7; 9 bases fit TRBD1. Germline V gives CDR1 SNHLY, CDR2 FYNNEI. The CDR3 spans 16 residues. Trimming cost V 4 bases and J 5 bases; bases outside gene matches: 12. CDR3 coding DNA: TGTGCCAGCAGTGGGACAGGGGACCTCGGTCTCGACGAGCAGTACTTC. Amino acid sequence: CASSGTGDLGLDEQYF.

The CDR3 region has the DNA TGTGCCAGCAGCTTAGTTACTGGGGGGGCCGAGCAGTACTTC. This gives the protein CASSLVTGGAEQYF. The rearrangement links TRBV7-9 to TRBJ2-7; weak D call: TRBD2 (7 bases). Trimming took off 1 base at V and 6 bases at J, with 13 bases between the two ends. In germline, CDR1 is SEHNR, CDR2 FQNEAQ (reference sequence). The CDR3 has 14 amino acids.

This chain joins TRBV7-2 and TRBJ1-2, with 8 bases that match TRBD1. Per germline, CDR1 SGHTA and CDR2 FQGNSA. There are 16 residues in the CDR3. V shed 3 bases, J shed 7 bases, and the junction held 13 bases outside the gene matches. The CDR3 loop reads CASSLGIAGGASGYTF. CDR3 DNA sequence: TGTGCCAGCAGCTTGGGCATAGCAGGGGGCGCTAGTGGCTACACCTTC. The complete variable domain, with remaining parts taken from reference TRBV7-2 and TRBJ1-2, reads GAGVSQSPSNKVTEKGKDVELRCDPISGHTALYWYRQSLGQGLEFLIYFQGNSAPDKSGLPSDRFSAERTGGSVSTLTIQRTQQEDSAVYLCASSLGIAGGASGYTFGSGTRLTVV.

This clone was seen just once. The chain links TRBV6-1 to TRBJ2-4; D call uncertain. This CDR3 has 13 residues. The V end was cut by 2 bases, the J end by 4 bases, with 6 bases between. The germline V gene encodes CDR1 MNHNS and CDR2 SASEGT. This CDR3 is CASSERQKNIQYF. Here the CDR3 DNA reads TGTGCCAGCAGTGAACGGCAGAAAAACATTCAGTACTTC.

Here the CDR3 DNA reads TGTGCCAGCAGCTTACTAGCGGGGGGAAATGAGCAGTTCTTC. Protein product: CASSLLAGGNEQFF. The V call is TRBV7-2, the J call TRBJ2-1; 11 bases are shared with TRBD2. The germline V gene encodes CDR1 SGHTA and CDR2 FQGNSA. The CDR3 runs 14 residues. Trimming took 2 bases from V and 7 from J; bases not matched to a gene: 1.

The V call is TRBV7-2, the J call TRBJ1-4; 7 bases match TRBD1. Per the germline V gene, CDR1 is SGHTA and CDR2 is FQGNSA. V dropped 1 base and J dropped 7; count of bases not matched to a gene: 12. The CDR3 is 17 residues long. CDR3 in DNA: TGTGCCAGCAGCTTAGGAGGGGGCGCGCAAGTGGCTGAAAAACTGTTTTTT. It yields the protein CASSLGGGAQVAEKLFF.

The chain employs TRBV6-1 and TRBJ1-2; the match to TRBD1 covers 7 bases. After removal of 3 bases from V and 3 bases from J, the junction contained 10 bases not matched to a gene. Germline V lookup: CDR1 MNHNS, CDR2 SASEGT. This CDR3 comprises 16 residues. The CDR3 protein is CASSDLNRGNYYGYTF. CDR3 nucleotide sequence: TGTGCCAGCAGTGATCTAAACAGGGGCAATTACTATGGCTACACCTTC.

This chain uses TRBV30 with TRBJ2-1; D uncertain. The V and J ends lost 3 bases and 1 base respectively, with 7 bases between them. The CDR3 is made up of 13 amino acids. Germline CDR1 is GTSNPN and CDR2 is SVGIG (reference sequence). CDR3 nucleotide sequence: TGTGCCTGGAGCCCCAATTCCTACAATGAGCAGTTCTTC. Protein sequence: CAWSPNSYNEQFF.

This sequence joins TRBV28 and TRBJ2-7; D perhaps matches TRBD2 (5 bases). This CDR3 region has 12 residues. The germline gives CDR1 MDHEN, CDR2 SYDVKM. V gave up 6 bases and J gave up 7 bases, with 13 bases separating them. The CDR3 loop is CASSPREKEQYF. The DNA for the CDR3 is TGTGCCAGCAGCCCTAGGGAGAAGGAGCAGTACTTC.

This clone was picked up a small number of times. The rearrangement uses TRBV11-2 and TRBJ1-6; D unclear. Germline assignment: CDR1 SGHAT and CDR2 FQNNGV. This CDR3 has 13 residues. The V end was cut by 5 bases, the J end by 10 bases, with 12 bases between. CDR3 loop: CASSTRLRSPLHF. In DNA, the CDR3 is TGTGCCAGCAGCACACGGCTTCGGTCACCCCTCCACTTT.

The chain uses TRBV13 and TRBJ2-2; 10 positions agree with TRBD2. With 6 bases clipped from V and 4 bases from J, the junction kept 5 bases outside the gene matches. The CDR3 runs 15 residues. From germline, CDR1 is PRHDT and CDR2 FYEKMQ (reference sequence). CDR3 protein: CASRRKRGGTGELFF. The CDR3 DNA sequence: TGTGCCAGCAGGCGGAAGCGGGGGGGCACCGGGGAGCTGTTTTTT.

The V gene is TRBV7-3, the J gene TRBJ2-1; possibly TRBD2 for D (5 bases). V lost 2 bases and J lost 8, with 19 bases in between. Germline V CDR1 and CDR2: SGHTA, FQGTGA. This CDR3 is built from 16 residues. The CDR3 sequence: CASSLFGVGVEDEQFF. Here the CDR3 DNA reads TGTGCCAGCAGCTTATTCGGGGTGGGTGTTGAGGATGAGCAGTTCTTC.

The DNA of the CDR3 is TGTGCCTGGAGGGGGACAGGCGAGACGCCCCAGCATTTT. Amino acid sequence: CAWRGTGETPQHF. J is TRBJ1-5 and V is TRBV30, with 8 bases matching TRBD1. The junction had 7 bases not matched to a gene; V was cut back by 3 bases and J by 9 bases. The CDR3 has 13 residues. Germline CDR1 GTSNPN, CDR2 SVGIG (reference sequence).

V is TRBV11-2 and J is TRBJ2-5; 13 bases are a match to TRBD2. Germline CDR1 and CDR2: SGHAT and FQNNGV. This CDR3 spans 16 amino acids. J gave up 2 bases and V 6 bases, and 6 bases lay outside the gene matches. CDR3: CASRNGLAGAQETQYF. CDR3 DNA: TGTGCCAGCAGAAACGGACTAGCGGGGGCTCAAGAGACCCAGTACTTC.

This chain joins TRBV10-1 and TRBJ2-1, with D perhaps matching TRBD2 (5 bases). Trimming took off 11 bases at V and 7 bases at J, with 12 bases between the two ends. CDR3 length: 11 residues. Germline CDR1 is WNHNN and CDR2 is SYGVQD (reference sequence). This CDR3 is CAGLPGNEQFF. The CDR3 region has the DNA TGCGCCGGTCTCCCGGGAAATGAGCAGTTCTTC.

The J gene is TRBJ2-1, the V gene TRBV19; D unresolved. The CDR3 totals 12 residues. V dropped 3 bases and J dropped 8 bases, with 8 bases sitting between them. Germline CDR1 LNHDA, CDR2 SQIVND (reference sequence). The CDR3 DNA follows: TGTGCCAGTAGTATTCAAGGATATGAGCAGTTCTTC. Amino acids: CASSIQGYEQFF.

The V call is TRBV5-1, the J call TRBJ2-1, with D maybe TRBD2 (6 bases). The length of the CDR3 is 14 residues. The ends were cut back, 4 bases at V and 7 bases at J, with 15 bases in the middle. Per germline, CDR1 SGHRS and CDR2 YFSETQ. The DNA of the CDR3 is TGCGCCAGCAGCCCAGCCCCGGAGGGGAATGAGCAGTTCTTC. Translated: CASSPAPEGNEQFF.

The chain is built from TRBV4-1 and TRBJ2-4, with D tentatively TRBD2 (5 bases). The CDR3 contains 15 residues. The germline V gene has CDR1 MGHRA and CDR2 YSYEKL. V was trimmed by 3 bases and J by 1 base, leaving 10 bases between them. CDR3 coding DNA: TGCGCCAGCAGCCAGGCTAGCTGGGCCAAAAACATTCAGTACTTC. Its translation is CASSQASWAKNIQYF.

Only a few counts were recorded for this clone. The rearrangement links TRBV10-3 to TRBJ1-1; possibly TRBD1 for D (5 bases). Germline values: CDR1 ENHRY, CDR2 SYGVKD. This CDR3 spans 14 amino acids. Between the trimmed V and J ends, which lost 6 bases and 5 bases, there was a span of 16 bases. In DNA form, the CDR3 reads TGTGCCATCAGGGACGGGACCCAGCCTACTGAAGCTTTCTTT. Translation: CAIRDGTQPTEAFF.

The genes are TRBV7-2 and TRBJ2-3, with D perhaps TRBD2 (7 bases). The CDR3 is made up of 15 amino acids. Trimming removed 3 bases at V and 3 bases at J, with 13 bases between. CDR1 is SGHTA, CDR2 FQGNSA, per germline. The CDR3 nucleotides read TGTGCCAGCAGCTTTCGGGGAGGGGGTACAGATACGCAGTATTTT. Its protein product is CASSFRGGGTDTQYF.

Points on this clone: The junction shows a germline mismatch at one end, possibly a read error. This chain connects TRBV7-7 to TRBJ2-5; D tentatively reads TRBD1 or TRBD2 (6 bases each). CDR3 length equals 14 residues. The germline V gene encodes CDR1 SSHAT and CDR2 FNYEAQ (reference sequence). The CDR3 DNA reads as TGTGCTAGCAGCTCCGGAGGGGGTTGGGAGACCCAGTACTTC. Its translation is CASSSGGGWETQYF. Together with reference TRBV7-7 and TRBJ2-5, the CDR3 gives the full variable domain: GAGVSQSPRYKVTKRGQDVTLRCDPISSHATLYWYQQALGQGPEFLTYFNYEAQPDKSGLPSDRFSAERPEGSISTLTIQRTEQRDSAMYRCASSSGGGWETQYFGPGTRLLVL.

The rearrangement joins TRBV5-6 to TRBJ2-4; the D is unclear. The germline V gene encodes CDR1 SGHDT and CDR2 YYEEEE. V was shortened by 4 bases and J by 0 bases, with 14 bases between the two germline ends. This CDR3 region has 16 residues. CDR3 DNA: TGTGCCAGCAGCACGCCGAGAAACCTAGCCAAAAACATTCAGTACTTC. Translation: CASSTPRNLAKNIQYF.

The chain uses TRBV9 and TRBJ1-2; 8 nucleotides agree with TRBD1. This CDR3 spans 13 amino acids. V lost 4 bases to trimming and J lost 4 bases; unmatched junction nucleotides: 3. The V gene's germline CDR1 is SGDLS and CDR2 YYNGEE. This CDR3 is CASSKDRVYGYTF. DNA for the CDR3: TGTGCCAGCAGCAAGGACAGGGTCTATGGCTACACCTTC.

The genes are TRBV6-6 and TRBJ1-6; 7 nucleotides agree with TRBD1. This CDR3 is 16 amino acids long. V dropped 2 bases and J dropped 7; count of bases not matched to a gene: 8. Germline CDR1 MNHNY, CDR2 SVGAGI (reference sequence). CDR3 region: CASSYATGTGNSPLHF. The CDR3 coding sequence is TGTGCCAGCAGTTACGCGACAGGGACGGGGAATTCACCCCTCCACTTT.

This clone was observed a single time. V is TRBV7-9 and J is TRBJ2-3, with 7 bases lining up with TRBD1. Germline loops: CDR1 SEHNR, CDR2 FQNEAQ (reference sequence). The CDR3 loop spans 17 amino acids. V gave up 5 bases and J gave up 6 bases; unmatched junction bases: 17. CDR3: CASSHPDDDRVVDTQYF. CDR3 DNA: TGTGCCAGCAGCCACCCGGACGATGACAGGGTGGTGGATACGCAGTATTTT. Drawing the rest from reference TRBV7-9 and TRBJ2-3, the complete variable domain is DTGVSQNPRHKITKRGQNVTFRCDPISEHNRLYWYRQTLGQGPEFLTYFQNEAQLEKSRLLSDRFSAERPKGSFSTLEIQRTEQGDSAMYLCASSHPDDDRVVDTQYFGPGTRLTVL.